Detailed here is one TCR beta chain. The antigen is not known. Time point noted: pre-sensitization, week 0. The treatment was: therapeutic diphenylcyclopropenone sensitization with weekly scalp DPC. The sample comes from a study of human T cells and chemical hapten exposure. With 2 bases removed from V and 7 bases from J, the gap between germline ends came to 15 bases. The V gene's germline CDR1 is DFQATT and CDR2 SNEGSKA (reference sequence). The CDR3 is made up of 14 amino acids. TCRdb reprocessed the RACE reads with MiXCR, giving one entry per CDR3 protein. The sample lists 250,000 or so distinct CDR3 sequences, 7.5% to 10% occurring once. Study results and caveats: Patch test score showed a positive correlation with PT1 expanded TCR counts. TCRs at high frequency, those above 1 in 1000, did not change with DPC sensitization.

The material was whole blood, obtained in connection with sensitization to the hapten diphenylcyclopropenone (DPC). V is TRBV20-1 and J is TRBJ1-5; D is uncertain. This sequence was found in a woman in her thirties or forties with alopecia areata. Some clones in this sample may be carry-over from other donors' samples. This CDR3 reads CSARLVLVGQPQHF. In nucleotides, the CDR3 is TGCAGTGCTAGACTGGTACTCGTTGGGCAGCCCCAGCATTTT.